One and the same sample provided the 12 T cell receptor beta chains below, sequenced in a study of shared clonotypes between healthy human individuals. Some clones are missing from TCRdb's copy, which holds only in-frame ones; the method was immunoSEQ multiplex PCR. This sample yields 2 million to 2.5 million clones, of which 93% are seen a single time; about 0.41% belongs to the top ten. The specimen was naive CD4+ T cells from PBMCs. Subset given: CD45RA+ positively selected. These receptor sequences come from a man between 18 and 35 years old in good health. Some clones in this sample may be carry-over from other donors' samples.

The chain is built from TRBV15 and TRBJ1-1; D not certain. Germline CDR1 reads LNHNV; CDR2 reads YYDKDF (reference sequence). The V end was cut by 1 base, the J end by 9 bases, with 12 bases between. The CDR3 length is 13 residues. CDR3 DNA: TGTGCCACCAGCAGAGTGGGGTCGGGTCAAGCTTTCTTT. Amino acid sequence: CATSRVGSGQAFF.

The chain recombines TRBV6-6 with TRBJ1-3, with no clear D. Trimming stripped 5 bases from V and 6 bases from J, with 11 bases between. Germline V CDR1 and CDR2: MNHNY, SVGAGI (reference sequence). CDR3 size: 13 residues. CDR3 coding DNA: TGTGCCAGCAGTCCGGGTCCGGCAAACACCATATATTTT. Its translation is CASSPGPANTIYF.

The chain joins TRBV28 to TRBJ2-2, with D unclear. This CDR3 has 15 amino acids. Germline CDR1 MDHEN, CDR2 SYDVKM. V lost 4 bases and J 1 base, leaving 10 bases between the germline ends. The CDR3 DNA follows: TGTGCCAGCAGTTCTAACAGCCGGAACACCGGGGAGCTGTTTTTT. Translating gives CASSSNSRNTGELFF. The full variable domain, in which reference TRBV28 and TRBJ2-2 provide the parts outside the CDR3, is DVKVTQSSRYLVKRTGEKVFLECVQDMDHENMFWYRQDPGLGLRLIYFSYDVKMKEKGDIPEGYSVSREKKERFSLILESASTNQTSMYLCASSSNSRNTGELFFGEGSRLTVL.

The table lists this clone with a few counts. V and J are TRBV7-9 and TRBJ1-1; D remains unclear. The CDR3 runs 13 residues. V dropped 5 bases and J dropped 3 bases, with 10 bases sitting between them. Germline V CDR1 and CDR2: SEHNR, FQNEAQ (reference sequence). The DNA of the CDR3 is TGTGCCAGCAGCAGGGATATCTACACTGAAGCTTTCTTT. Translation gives CASSRDIYTEAFF.

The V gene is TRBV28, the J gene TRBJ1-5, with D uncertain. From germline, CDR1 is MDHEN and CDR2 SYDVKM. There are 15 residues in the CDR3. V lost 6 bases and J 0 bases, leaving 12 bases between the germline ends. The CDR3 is CASRPGSYSNQPQHF. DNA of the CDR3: TGTGCCAGCAGACCCGGGTCATATAGCAATCAGCCCCAGCATTTT.

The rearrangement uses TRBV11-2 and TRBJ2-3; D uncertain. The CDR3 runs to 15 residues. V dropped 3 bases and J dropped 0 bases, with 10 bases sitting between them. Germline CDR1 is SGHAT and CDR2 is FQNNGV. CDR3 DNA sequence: TGTGCCAGCAGCTTCTTGGCTCCGAGCACAGATACGCAGTATTTT. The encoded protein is CASSFLAPSTDTQYF.

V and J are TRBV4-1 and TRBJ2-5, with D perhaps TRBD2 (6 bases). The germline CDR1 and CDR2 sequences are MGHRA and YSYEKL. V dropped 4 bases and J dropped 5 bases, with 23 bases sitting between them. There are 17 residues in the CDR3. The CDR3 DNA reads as TGCGCCAGCAGCCCCCGGGCAGGGTTAGCGGATGGGGAGACCCAGTACTTC. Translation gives CASSPRAGLADGETQYF.

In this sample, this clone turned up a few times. The CDR3 region is CASSPHSEAFF. The CDR3 nucleotides read TGTGCCAGCTCACCACATAGTGAAGCTTTCTTT. The rearrangement joins TRBV18 to TRBJ1-1; D is ambiguous. Germline V CDR1 and CDR2: KGHSH, LQKENI. This CDR3 contains 11 residues. V lost 1 base and J 7 bases, leaving 4 bases between the germline ends.

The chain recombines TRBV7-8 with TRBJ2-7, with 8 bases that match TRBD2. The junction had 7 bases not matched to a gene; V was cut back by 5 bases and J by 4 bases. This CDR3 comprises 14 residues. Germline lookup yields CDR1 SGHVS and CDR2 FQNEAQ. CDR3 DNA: TGTGCCAGCAGCCCGACTAGCGACCTATACGAGCAGTACTTC. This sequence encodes CASSPTSDLYEQYF.

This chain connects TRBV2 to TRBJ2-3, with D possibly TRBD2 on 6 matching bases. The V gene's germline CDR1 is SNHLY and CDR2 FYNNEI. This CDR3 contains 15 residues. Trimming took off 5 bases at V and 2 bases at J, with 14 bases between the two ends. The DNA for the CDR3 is TGTGCCAGCAGTCGGGAGACACTATACACAGATACGCAGTATTTT. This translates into CASSRETLYTDTQYF.

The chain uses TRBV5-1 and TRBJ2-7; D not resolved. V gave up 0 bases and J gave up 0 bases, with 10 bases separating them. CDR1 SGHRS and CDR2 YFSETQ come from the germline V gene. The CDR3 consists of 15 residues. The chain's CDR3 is CASSLAPETSYEQYF. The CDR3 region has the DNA TGCGCCAGCAGCTTGGCCCCAGAGACCTCCTACGAGCAGTACTTC.

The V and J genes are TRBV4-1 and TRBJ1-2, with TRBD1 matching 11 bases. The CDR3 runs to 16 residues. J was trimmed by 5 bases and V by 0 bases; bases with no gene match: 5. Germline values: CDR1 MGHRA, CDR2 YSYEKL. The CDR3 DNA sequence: TGCGCCAGCAGCCAAGATCGCGGGACAGGGGGTTATGGCTACACCTTC. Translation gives CASSQDRGTGGYGYTF.